These 15 T cell receptor beta chains originate from one sample sequenced in a study of blood T cell repertoires in COVID-19. Some clones are missing from TCRdb's copy, which holds only in-frame ones; the method was immunoSEQ multiplex PCR. The sample has 100,000 to 120,000 clones, roughly 85% seen once. Sequenced input: peripheral blood. The receptors were sampled from a woman over 75 with active or convalescent COVID-19.

The CDR3 region is CATGDSIYEQYF. CDR3 bases: TGTGCCACCGGGGACTCCATCTACGAGCAGTACTTC. The chain uses TRBV6-5 and TRBJ2-7; D is perhaps TRBD2 (6 bases). The CDR3 runs 12 residues. Trimming took off 10 bases at V and 3 bases at J, with 13 bases between the two ends. CDR1 MNHEY and CDR2 SVGAGI come from the germline V gene.

The V call is TRBV2, the J call TRBJ2-5; D is ambiguous. The CDR3 has 13 amino acids. Trimming took 7 bases from V and 3 from J, leaving 12 bases between them. In germline, CDR1 is SNHLY, CDR2 FYNNEI. The CDR3 nucleotides read TGTGCCAGCACTCTCAACCGGGAAGAGACCCAGTACTTC. Protein: CASTLNREETQYF.

This clone appeared once. The J gene is TRBJ2-7, the V gene TRBV28; perhaps TRBD2 as D (5 bases). V lost 4 bases and J 3 bases, leaving 10 bases between the germline ends. CDR3 size: 13 residues. Germline V gene data show CDR1 as MDHEN and CDR2 as SYDVKM. The CDR3 here is CASSSPGNYEQYF. The CDR3 coding sequence is TGTGCCAGCAGTTCTCCGGGAAACTACGAGCAGTACTTC.

The rearrangement joins TRBV18 to TRBJ2-5, with 7 bases fitting TRBD2. Germline lookup yields CDR1 KGHSH and CDR2 LQKENI. With V trimmed by 1 base and J by 4 bases, 3 bases remained unmatched. The CDR3 sequence is 14 residues long. The CDR3 is CASSPLSGGETQYF. For the CDR3, the DNA is TGTGCCAGCTCACCACTATCGGGAGGAGAGACCCAGTACTTC.

The chain uses TRBV5-4 and TRBJ2-2; the D is unclear. CDR1 SGHNT and CDR2 YYREEE come from the germline V gene (reference sequence). The V and J ends lost 0 bases and 3 bases respectively, with 6 bases between them. The CDR3 is 14 residues long. The CDR3 here is CASSLDMDTGELFF. The CDR3 DNA reads as TGTGCCAGCAGCTTGGACATGGACACCGGGGAGCTGTTTTTT.

V and J are TRBV27 and TRBJ1-5; D remains ambiguous. This CDR3 region has 15 residues. V was cut by 5 bases and J by 2 bases, with 13 bases left in between. The germline CDR1 and CDR2 sequences are MNHEY and SMNVEV (reference sequence). CDR3 amino acids: CASSISGQGNQPQHF. The CDR3 coding sequence is TGTGCCAGCAGTATCAGCGGGCAGGGCAATCAGCCCCAGCATTTT.

The gene calls are TRBV11-2 and TRBJ2-7, with D possibly being TRBD1 (6 bases). The CDR3 sequence is 15 residues long. V lost 4 bases and J 4 bases, leaving 17 bases between the germline ends. CDR1 SGHAT and CDR2 FQNNGV come from the germline V gene. The CDR3, as DNA: TGTGCCAGCAGCTGGGGGCCCGGGACACCTTACGAGCAGTACTTC. Translated: CASSWGPGTPYEQYF.

J is TRBJ1-2 and V is TRBV11-2; 7 positions agree with TRBD1. With 5 bases clipped from V and 5 bases from J, the junction kept 5 bases outside the gene matches. This CDR3 region has 13 residues. The germline CDR1 and CDR2 sequences are SGHAT and FQNNGV. The CDR3 region has the DNA TGTGCCAGCAGCGGGCCGGGACAGTATGGCTACACCTTC. Translating gives CASSGPGQYGYTF. Full variable domain (missing parts from reference TRBV11-2 and TRBJ1-2): EAGVAQSPRYKIIEKRQSVAFWCNPISGHATLYWYQQILGQGPKLLIQFQNNGVVDDSQLPKDRFSAERLKGVDSTLKIQPAKLEDSAVYLCASSGPGQYGYTFGSGTRLTVV.

This chain joins TRBV5-4 and TRBJ1-1, with 11 bases matching TRBD1. The CDR3 has 15 residues. With 4 bases clipped from V and 5 bases from J, the junction kept 7 bases outside the gene matches. From germline, CDR1 is SGHNT and CDR2 YYREEE (reference sequence). CDR3 sequence (DNA): TGTGCCAGCAGCGCCTGGACAGGGGGCGGGACTGAAGCTTTCTTT. Translation gives CASSAWTGGGTEAFF.

This sequence joins TRBV18 and TRBJ2-1; 11 nucleotides align to TRBD2. This CDR3 comprises 14 residues. V dropped 6 bases and J dropped 6; count of bases not matched to a gene: 4. Germline CDR1 and CDR2: KGHSH and LQKENI. The CDR3 DNA is TGTGCCAGCTCCGTAGCGGGAGGGCCCAATGAGCAGTTCTTC. Its protein is CASSVAGGPNEQFF.

V is TRBV3-1 (or the pseudogene TRBV3-2) and J is TRBJ2-3, with D perhaps TRBD1 (5 bases). The V end lost 3 bases, the J end lost 4 bases, and 8 bases lay between the germline ends. CDR1 is LGHDT, CDR2 YNNKEL, per germline (reference sequence). The CDR3 sequence is 13 residues long. The CDR3 region is CASSHLGADTQYF. The CDR3 bases are TGTGCCAGCAGCCATTTAGGGGCAGATACGCAGTATTTT.

In this sample, this clone turned up once. V is TRBV7-9 and J is TRBJ1-4; unclear D gene. The CDR3 has 18 residues. Looked up from germline, CDR1 is SEHNR and CDR2 is FQNEAQ (reference sequence). The ends were cut back, 5 bases at V and 5 bases at J, with 24 bases in the middle. The CDR3 nucleotides are TGTGCCAGCAGCGCCAAGGGAGGCCCTCGGGGTCTCAATGAAAAACTGTTTTTT. This codes for CASSAKGGPRGLNEKLFF.

Written as DNA, the CDR3 is TGTGCCATAAGACAGGGTTCAGGCTATGGCTACACCTTC. This gives the protein CAIRQGSGYGYTF. This sequence joins TRBV10-3 and TRBJ1-2, with 7 bases lining up with TRBD1. The germline gives CDR1 ENHRY, CDR2 SYGVKD. V was pared by 9 bases and J by 4 bases, with 8 bases of the junction left unmatched. CDR3 size: 13 residues.

V gene TRBV7-8 combines with J gene TRBJ2-5, with D possibly being TRBD1 (5 bases). Trimming cost V 5 bases and J 5 bases, with 12 bases left between them. Germline-derived CDR1 and CDR2 are SGHVS and FQNEAQ. The CDR3 consists of 13 residues. CDR3 bases: TGTGCCAGCAGCACCGGGTCAGGGGAGACCCAGTACTTC. Translated, it gives CASSTGSGETQYF.

This clone appeared a single time. The V gene is TRBV5-1, the J gene TRBJ2-3, with D perhaps TRBD2 (5 bases). Trimming shortened V by 4 bases and J by 1 base, and 16 bases separated the two germline ends. CDR1 is SGHRS, CDR2 YFSETQ, per germline. CDR3 length equals 16 residues. This CDR3 is CASSRIGVLGTDTQYF. Written as DNA, the CDR3 is TGCGCCAGCAGCCGCATTGGGGTACTAGGCACAGATACGCAGTATTTT.